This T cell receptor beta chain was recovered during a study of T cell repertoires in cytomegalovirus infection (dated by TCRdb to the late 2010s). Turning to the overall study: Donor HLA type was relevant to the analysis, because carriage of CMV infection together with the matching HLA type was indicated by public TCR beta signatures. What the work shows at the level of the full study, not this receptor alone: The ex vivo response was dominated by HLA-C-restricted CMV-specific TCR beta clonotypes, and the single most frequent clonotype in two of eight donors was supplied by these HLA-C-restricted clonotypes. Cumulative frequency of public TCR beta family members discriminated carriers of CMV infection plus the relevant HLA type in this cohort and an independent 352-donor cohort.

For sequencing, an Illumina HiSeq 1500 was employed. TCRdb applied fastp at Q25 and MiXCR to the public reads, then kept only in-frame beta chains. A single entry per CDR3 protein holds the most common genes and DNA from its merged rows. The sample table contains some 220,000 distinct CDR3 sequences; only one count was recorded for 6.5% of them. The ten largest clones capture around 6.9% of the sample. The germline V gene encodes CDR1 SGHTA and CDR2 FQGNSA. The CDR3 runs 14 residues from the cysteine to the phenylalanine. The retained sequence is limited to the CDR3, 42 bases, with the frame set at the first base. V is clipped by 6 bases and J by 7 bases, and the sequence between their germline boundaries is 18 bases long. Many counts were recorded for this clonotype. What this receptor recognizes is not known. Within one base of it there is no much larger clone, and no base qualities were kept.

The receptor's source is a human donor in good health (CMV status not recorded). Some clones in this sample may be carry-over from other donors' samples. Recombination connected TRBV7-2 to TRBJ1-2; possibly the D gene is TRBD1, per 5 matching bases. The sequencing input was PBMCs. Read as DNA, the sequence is TGTGCCAGCAGGCCGGGACCGGCTAATGGTGGCTACACCTTC. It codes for CASRPGPANGGYTF.